This TCR beta chain is from a study of T-cell reconstitution after alpha-beta-depleted transplantation in children (dated by TCRdb to about 2016). Regarding the research as a whole: Using TCR repertoire profiling, the study quantitatively followed how T-cell immune reconstitution unfolded in children after TCRalphabeta/CD19-depleted allogeneic hematopoietic cell transplantation.

Library method: PCR. The data were produced on an Illumina HiSeq 2500. TCR library preparation used molecular barcoding, with unique molecular identifiers applied to normalize quantification of the TCRbeta repertoire. TCRdb reprocessed the public reads (quality trimming at Q25 with fastp, clone calling with MiXCR) and kept in-frame beta chains. CDR3 protein duplicates are merged, each entry listing the most common genes and DNA. In this sample the table shows just over 950,000 distinct CDR3 sequences, about 30% of which occur a single time. The ten largest clones take up under 30% of the sample. This clonotype was recorded many times. Its antigen is unknown. The germline gene is not matched at one end of the junction; a read error may be the cause. The cysteine opens and the phenylalanine closes a CDR3 of 11 amino acids. Just the 33-base CDR3 DNA is kept, in frame starting at base 1. What the treatment or condition label conveys for this sample: allogeneic hematopoietic cell transplantation with graft depleted of TCRalphabeta T cells and CD19 B cells. The transplant recipients were children given TCRalphabeta/CD19-depleted allogeneic hematopoietic cell grafts.

On the study overall, not on this receptor specifically: Over subsequent months, a decline in hyperexpanded clone frequencies was noted, and after one year, T-cell counts and TCRbeta diversity were mostly ascribed to newly produced T cells. The apparently early recovery of alphabetaT-cell counts about two months after transplant reportedly depended on only several hundred rapidly expanded clones that came from non-depleted graft cells. In some patients, the high TCRbeta diversity seen at day 60 was put down to recipient T cells and intrathymic progenitors that had survived conditioning.

The sequences come from PBMCs, mostly from graft donor cells, collected 360 days after TCRalphabeta/CD19-depleted stem cell transplant. This clonotype originated in a boy under two years old who had a stem cell transplant for SCID, so the T cells may come from the graft donor. Recombination linked TRBV12-3 or TRBV12-4 to TRBJ1-1, with the D gene call left open. CDR3 region: CASSLATEAFF. At the DNA level, the sequence is TGCGCCAGCAGCTTGGCCACTGAAGCTTTCTTT.